The 9 T cell receptor beta chains in this list originate from one sample, sequenced in a study of cytomegalovirus exposure and HLA in healthy donors. The study ran its PCR with 60 Vbeta and 13 Jbeta primers. TCRdb's copy holds only in-frame clones and misses some; the assay was immunoSEQ multiplex PCR. The data contain 120,000 or so clones, about 10% of them singletons. Sequencing input: PBMCs. The receptors here all came from a young woman in good health and CMV-seropositive.

The chain combines TRBV29-1 with TRBJ2-7; 11 nucleotides align to TRBD1. In germline, CDR1 is SQVTM, CDR2 ANQGSEA. The ends lost 1 base at V and 6 bases at J; junction bases unmatched: 8. The CDR3 is 15 amino acids. CDR3 DNA sequence: TGCAGCGTTGAAGCTTGGGACAGGGGGTATTCCGAGCAGTACTTC. It specifies CSVEAWDRGYSEQYF.

CDR3 DNA: TGTGCCAGTAGTCTTGTCAGCACCGGGGAGCTGTTTTTT. It yields the protein CASSLVSTGELFF. V is TRBV19 and J is TRBJ2-2; D remains ambiguous. V shed 5 bases and J shed 4 bases, with 8 bases lying between them. CDR3 length: 13 amino acids. Per germline, CDR1 LNHDA and CDR2 SQIVND (reference sequence).

This clone was picked up a small number of times. The gene calls are TRBV5-6 and TRBJ1-1; D is undetermined. The length of the CDR3 is 13 residues. Trimming left V 6 bases short and J 4 bases short, with 13 bases between. CDR1 is SGHDT, CDR2 YYEEEE, per germline. The CDR3 region has the DNA TGTGCCAGCACCTTCTCCGGGAGCACTGAAGCTTTCTTT. It yields the protein CASTFSGSTEAFF.

DNA for the CDR3: TGCGCCAGCAGCCAGACTAGCGGGAGTACGAATGAGCAGTTCTTC. Amino acid sequence: CASSQTSGSTNEQFF. This chain connects TRBV5-1 to TRBJ2-1; 12 bases match TRBD2. Per germline, CDR1 SGHRS and CDR2 YFSETQ. V lost 4 bases, J lost 7 bases, and 6 bases stayed unmatched. The length of the CDR3 is 15 residues.

This clone appeared a few times. V is TRBV10-3 and J is TRBJ1-1; D perhaps matches TRBD1 (6 bases). Germline CDR1 reads ENHRY; CDR2 reads SYGVKD. The CDR3 is 15 residues long. Trimming cost V 3 bases and J 1 base, with 12 bases left between them. The CDR3 protein is CAISEPGTQNTEAFF. CDR3 bases: TGTGCCATCAGTGAACCCGGGACACAGAACACTGAAGCTTTCTTT.

This clone was counted a few times. The rearrangement links TRBV5-1 to TRBJ2-1, with 8 nucleotides matching TRBD2. The CDR3 runs 15 residues. CDR1 is SGHRS and CDR2 is YFSETQ in the germline V gene. After removal of 1 base from V and 2 bases from J, the junction contained 2 bases not matched to a gene. DNA for the CDR3: TGCGCCAGCAGCTTGACTAGCGGTACCTACAATGAGCAGTTCTTC. Translated: CASSLTSGTYNEQFF.

This chain joins TRBV28 and TRBJ2-5; perhaps TRBD2 as D (5 bases). This CDR3 spans 13 amino acids. V was pared by 7 bases and J by 7 bases, with 16 bases between. Germline values: CDR1 MDHEN, CDR2 SYDVKM. CDR3 protein: CASITGRVGTQYF. CDR3 bases: TGTGCCAGCATAACGGGAAGGGTCGGGACCCAGTACTTC.

CDR3 nucleotides: TGTGCCAGCAGAAACAGGGTTACGGGAAATGAGCAGTTCTTC. Amino acid sequence: CASRNRVTGNEQFF. The V call is TRBV6-1, the J call TRBJ2-1; possibly TRBD1 for D (6 bases). V was clipped by 6 bases and J by 7 bases, with 16 bases between them. The CDR3 contains 14 residues. Germline V gene data show CDR1 as MNHNS and CDR2 as SASEGT.

The sample holds a few counts of this clone. The chain carries TRBV12-5 and TRBJ2-1; no clear D. Per germline, CDR1 LGHNT and CDR2 FRNRAP. The CDR3 extends over 17 amino acids. Trimming cost V 6 bases and J 4 bases, with 22 bases left between them. The CDR3 protein is CASGYPTMSADYNEQFF. The CDR3 DNA reads TGTGCTAGTGGCTACCCCACTATGAGCGCCGATTACAATGAGCAGTTCTTC.